This is a list of T cell receptor beta chains from one sample in a study of blood T cells in healthy people across ages. TCRdb processed the 5' RACE reads anew with MiXCR; each CDR3 protein has one entry. The repertoire holds roughly 1,100,000 distinct CDR3 sequences, with roughly 24% as singletons. The sample also formed part of further work on T cells of mothers and their children.

Sample: blood. The receptors originated from a girl aged 2 to 10 in good health. Both conserved end residues are part of each CDR3. The order of the fields is J gene, D gene, clone size, V gene, CDR3 DNA, CDR3 protein. D genes are given only for firm matches. The size of a clone is reported for some rows only, either as once, few or many, or as a class for expanded clones.

TRBJ2-7,-,-,TRBV7-9,TGTGCCAGCAGCTTATCGTTCGGCGGCCCCTACGAGCAGTACTTC,CASSLSFGGPYEQYF
TRBJ1-1,-,few,TRBV7-9,TGTGCCAGCAGCCAGCGGACATCGGAAGCTTTCTTT,CASSQRTSEAFF
TRBJ1-6,-,few,TRBV6-5,TGTGCCAGTAGCAAGGGACCGACTGGGGCCCTCCACTTT,CASSKGPTGALHF
TRBJ1-6,TRBD1,-,TRBV16,TGTGCCAGCAGCCTTCTGGGGACAGAAAATTCACCCCTCCACTTT,CASSLLGTENSPLHF
TRBJ1-5,-,many,TRBV13,TGTGCCAGCAGCTTAATGGGTCAGCCCCAGCATTTT,CASSLMGQPQHF
TRBJ2-5,-,-,TRBV7-2,TGTGCCAGCAGCTTTAGTCCCGGGGAGACCCAGTACTTC,CASSFSPGETQYF
TRBJ1-1,TRBD1,-,TRBV27,TGTGCCAGCAGTACCCTCCGACAGGGTGTCATGAACACTGAAGCTTCCTTT,CASSTLRQGVMNTEASF
TRBJ2-4,-,-,TRBV5-1,TGCGCCAGCAGCCTAGGGACTCTTCGGAGTATCAACATTCAGTACTTC,CASSLGTLRSINIQYF
TRBJ2-3,-,-,TRBV12-3/TRBV12-4,TGTGCCAGCAGTTTTGAGGGGTCCACCACAGATACGCAGTATTTT,CASSFEGSTTDTQYF
TRBJ2-1,TRBD2,few,TRBV20-1,TGCAGTGCGGAACAACTAGCGGGAGTATATAGTGAGCAGTTCTTC,CSAEQLAGVYSEQFF
TRBJ2-5,-,-,TRBV5-4,TGTGCCAGCAGCGCGCGGTCAATGTACCAAGAGACCCAGTACTTC,CASSARSMYQETQYF
TRBJ2-7,-,-,TRBV6-5,TGTGCCAGCAGTGCAGGACGGATCTACGAGCAGTACTTC,CASSAGRIYEQYF
TRBJ2-1,-,few,TRBV29-1,TGCAGCGTTGTAATTTCAATCGGGGCGGGGATGGGCAATGAGCAGTTCTTC,CSVVISIGAGMGNEQFF
TRBJ1-5,-,-,TRBV20-1,TGCAGTGCTCACGAGCGGGGTAGAGCGAGCAATCAGCCCCAGCATTTT,CSAHERGRASNQPQHF
TRBJ2-1,-,-,TRBV5-1,TGCGCCAGCAGCTTCCCCCGGGGTGAGCAGTTCTTC,CASSFPRGEQFF
TRBJ1-1,-,once,TRBV2,TGTGCCAGCATTAGGAATTTAAACGGGAACACTGAAGCTTTCTTT,CASIRNLNGNTEAFF
TRBJ1-3,TRBD1,-,TRBV13,TGTGCCAGCAGCCCCAGGGGGAAAGTGTATCCCGGGCAAAACACCATATATTTT,CASSPRGKVYPGQNTIYF
TRBJ2-1,-,few,TRBV5-1,TGCGCCAGCAGCGCCGGGTCGGATTGGGTGACCGGACAGTTCTTC,CASSAGSDWVTGQFF
TRBJ2-2,-,-,TRBV5-6,TGTGCCAGCAGCTTCCTCTCATGGGGCACCGGGGAGCTGTTTTTT,CASSFLSWGTGELFF
TRBJ2-2,TRBD2,few,TRBV7-3,TGTGCCAGCAGCCCTGGACTAGCGGGAGCCGGGGAGCTGTTTTTT,CASSPGLAGAGELFF
TRBJ2-1,-,few,TRBV11-3,TGTGCCAGCAGCTTAGGCGGGTGGGAAGGGGATGAACAGTTCTTC,CASSLGGWEGDEQFF
TRBJ2-1,TRBD2,few,TRBV5-1,TGCGCCAGCAGCGTCGGGGGACTAGCGGGTGAGCAGTTCTTC,CASSVGGLAGEQFF
TRBJ1-1,-,-,TRBV6-6,TGTACCCTCGGTCCCACTGAAGCTTTCTTT,CTLGPTEAFF
TRBJ2-7,-,-,TRBV9,TGTGCCAGCAGCCTCTCTCAGGGGGGAGAAGTGCTGCAGTACTTC,CASSLSQGGEVLQYF
TRBJ1-5,-,-,TRBV2,TGTGCCAGCCGCACGGACCTTTATCAGCCCCAGCATTTT,CASRTDLYQPQHF
TRBJ2-3,-,-,TRBV7-8,TGTGCCAGCAGCTTTAGCGCTCGAGGGAGGAACACAGATACGCAGTATTTT,CASSFSARGRNTDTQYF
TRBJ2-3,TRBD2,few,TRBV28,TGTGCCAGCAGTCCCAGCGATATTAGCGGGATAACAGATACGCAGTATTTT,CASSPSDISGITDTQYF
TRBJ2-3,TRBD1,-,TRBV9,TGTGCCAGCAGCGTATACAGGGGGCTTGGGGATACGCAGTATTTT,CASSVYRGLGDTQYF